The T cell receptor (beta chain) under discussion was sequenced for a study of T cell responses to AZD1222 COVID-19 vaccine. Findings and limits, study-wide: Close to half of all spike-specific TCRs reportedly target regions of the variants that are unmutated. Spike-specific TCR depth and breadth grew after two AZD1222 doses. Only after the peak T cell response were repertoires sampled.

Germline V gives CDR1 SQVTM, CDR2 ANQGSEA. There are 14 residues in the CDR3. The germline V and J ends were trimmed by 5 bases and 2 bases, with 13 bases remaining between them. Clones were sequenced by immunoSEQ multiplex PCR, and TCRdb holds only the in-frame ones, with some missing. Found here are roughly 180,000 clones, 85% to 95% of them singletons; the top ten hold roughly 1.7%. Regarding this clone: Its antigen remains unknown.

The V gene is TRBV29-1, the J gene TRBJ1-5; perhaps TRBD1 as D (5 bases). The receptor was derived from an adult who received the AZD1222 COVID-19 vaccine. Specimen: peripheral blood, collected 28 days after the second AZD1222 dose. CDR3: CSVQTVGRNQPQHF. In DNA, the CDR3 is TGCAGCGTTCAGACAGTTGGACGCAATCAGCCCCAGCATTTT.